This section outlines one TCR beta chain sequence together with its context. Its specificity is unknown. Profiled with immunoSEQ multiplex PCR; TCRdb holds only in-frame clones, not every one. This sample yields approximately 2.3 million clones, of which approximately 93% are seen a single time; roughly 0.36% belongs to the top ten. The sample belongs to a study of shared clonotypes between healthy human individuals. Participating donors were healthy, HIV-negative adults free of recent acute infections or vaccinations. General study findings and limits: Sharing across four donors was highest in naive CD4 (around 5%) and lowest in memory CD8 (about 0.4%).

The material sequenced was naive CD4+ T cells from PBMCs. The subset denotes: CD45RA+ positively selected. This receptor was taken from a man in his late teens or twenties in good health. Some clones in this sample may be carry-over from other donors' samples.

The CDR3 reads CAISVRREAYNEQFF. The CDR3 DNA follows: TGTGCCATCAGTGTGAGGAGGGAGGCCTACAATGAGCAGTTCTTC. The chain uses TRBV10-3 and TRBJ2-1; weak D call: TRBD2 (6 bases). Per germline, CDR1 ENHRY and CDR2 SYGVKD. V gave up 4 bases and J gave up 2 bases, with 12 bases separating them. This CDR3 spans 15 amino acids.